The rows below give T cell receptor beta chains drawn from one sample of a study of cytotoxic CD8 clonotypes in ibrutinib-treated CLL. Some clones are missing from TCRdb's copy, which holds only in-frame ones; the method was immunoSEQ multiplex PCR. The sample has fewer than 200,000 clones, approximately 80% seen once. Sequenced here: PBMCs, sampled after 24 months of ibrutinib treatment. All receptors derive from a human donor with chronic lymphocytic leukemia. Both conserved end residues are part of each CDR3. The listing skips clone size in some rows; elsewhere it reads once, few, many or a size class.

j_call: TRBJ2-3; v_call: TRBV14; clone_size: NA; cdr3_aa: CASSHQRGAWDTQYF
j_call: TRBJ2-3; v_call: TRBV30; clone_size: NA; cdr3_aa: CAWSPRGSDTQYF
j_call: TRBJ1-2; v_call: TRBV19; clone_size: NA; cdr3_aa: CASTAGQTFYGYTF
j_call: TRBJ1-2; v_call: TRBV5-1; clone_size: NA; cdr3_aa: CASSLGDRSNYGYTF
j_call: TRBJ1-3; v_call: TRBV7-8; clone_size: NA; cdr3_aa: CASSLGKQGRNTIYF
j_call: TRBJ2-7; v_call: TRBV29-1; clone_size: NA; cdr3_aa: CSAGTSGLSYEQYF
j_call: TRBJ1-2; v_call: TRBV7-9; clone_size: NA; cdr3_aa: CASSLPPAGGDGYTF
j_call: TRBJ1-1; v_call: TRBV7-9; clone_size: NA; cdr3_aa: CASSLDGGMNTEAFF
j_call: TRBJ1-5; v_call: TRBV2; clone_size: NA; cdr3_aa: CASRTRDRNNQPQHF
j_call: TRBJ2-5; v_call: TRBV6-6; clone_size: NA; cdr3_aa: CASSYSDYEETQYF
j_call: TRBJ2-1; v_call: TRBV30; clone_size: few; cdr3_aa: CAWSVNSGYNEQFF
j_call: TRBJ1-1; v_call: TRBV2; clone_size: NA; cdr3_aa: CATVRDRGFENTEAFF
j_call: TRBJ1-1; v_call: TRBV12-5; clone_size: NA; cdr3_aa: CASGWGAEAFF
j_call: TRBJ1-1; v_call: TRBV27; clone_size: NA; cdr3_aa: CASSFRENTEAFF
j_call: TRBJ1-2; v_call: TRBV4-3; clone_size: NA; cdr3_aa: CASSQAGTGKRGYTF
j_call: TRBJ2-7; v_call: TRBV4-2; clone_size: few; cdr3_aa: CASSQTGTTYEQYF
j_call: TRBJ1-3; v_call: TRBV7-6; clone_size: NA; cdr3_aa: CASSLPAGSWENTIYF
j_call: TRBJ2-2; v_call: TRBV30; clone_size: once; cdr3_aa: CAWSFLTPGNTGELFF
j_call: TRBJ2-7; v_call: TRBV5-5; clone_size: few; cdr3_aa: CASSLDFPGDGEQYF
j_call: TRBJ2-7; v_call: TRBV28; clone_size: NA; cdr3_aa: CASSLPRSRQGGAYEQYF
j_call: TRBJ1-2; v_call: TRBV19; clone_size: NA; cdr3_aa: CASSPGLGAGSSNYGYTF
j_call: TRBJ2-3; v_call: TRBV6-5; clone_size: NA; cdr3_aa: CASSGSGRTDTQYF
j_call: TRBJ1-6; v_call: TRBV18; clone_size: NA; cdr3_aa: CASSGSYNSPLHF
j_call: TRBJ2-7; v_call: TRBV28; clone_size: once; cdr3_aa: CASSLAGFYEQYF
j_call: TRBJ1-6; v_call: TRBV5-1; clone_size: NA; cdr3_aa: CASSSRTEGHSPLHF
j_call: TRBJ2-7; v_call: TRBV5-6; clone_size: NA; cdr3_aa: CASSESLGLGNEQYF
j_call: TRBJ1-2; v_call: TRBV6-4; clone_size: NA; cdr3_aa: CASSDILGAGYTF
j_call: TRBJ2-4; v_call: TRBV30; clone_size: NA; cdr3_aa: CAWSSGYKNIQYF
j_call: TRBJ1-2; v_call: TRBV6-6; clone_size: NA; cdr3_aa: CASSYSVSYGNYGYTF
j_call: TRBJ1-1; v_call: TRBV5-1; clone_size: NA; cdr3_aa: CASSSGARGPRDTEAFF
j_call: TRBJ1-5; v_call: TRBV7-9; clone_size: NA; cdr3_aa: CASSGTGNQPQHF
j_call: TRBJ2-7; v_call: TRBV28; clone_size: NA; cdr3_aa: CASTPLGGDDYEQYF
j_call: TRBJ2-1; v_call: TRBV7-9; clone_size: NA; cdr3_aa: CASSLTGWGSYNEQFF
j_call: TRBJ2-5; v_call: TRBV2; clone_size: NA; cdr3_aa: CASSERSVETQYF
j_call: TRBJ1-1; v_call: TRBV7-8; clone_size: once; cdr3_aa: CASSPRTGMGQLNTEAFF
j_call: TRBJ1-2; v_call: TRBV5-1; clone_size: NA; cdr3_aa: CASSLTGGGDGYTF
j_call: TRBJ2-7; v_call: TRBV27; clone_size: NA; cdr3_aa: CASSLPGSSYEQYF
j_call: TRBJ1-2; v_call: TRBV4-1; clone_size: NA; cdr3_aa: CASSAGPIFAF